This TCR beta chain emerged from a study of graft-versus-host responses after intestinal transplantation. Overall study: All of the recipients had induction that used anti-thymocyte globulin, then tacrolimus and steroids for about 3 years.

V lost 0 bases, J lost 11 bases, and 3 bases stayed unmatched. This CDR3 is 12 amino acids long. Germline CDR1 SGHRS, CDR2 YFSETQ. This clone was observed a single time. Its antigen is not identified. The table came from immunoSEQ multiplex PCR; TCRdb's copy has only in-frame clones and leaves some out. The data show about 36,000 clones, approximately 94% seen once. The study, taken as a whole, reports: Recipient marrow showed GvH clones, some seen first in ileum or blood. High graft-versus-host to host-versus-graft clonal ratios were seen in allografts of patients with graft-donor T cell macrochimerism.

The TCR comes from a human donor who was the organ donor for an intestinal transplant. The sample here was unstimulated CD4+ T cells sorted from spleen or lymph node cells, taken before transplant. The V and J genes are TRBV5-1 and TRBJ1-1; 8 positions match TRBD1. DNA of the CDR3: TGCGCCAGCAGCTTGGTCAGGGGGCTCGCTTTCTTT. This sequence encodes CASSLVRGLAFF.